This T cell receptor (beta chain) was obtained from a study of blood T cell repertoires in COVID-19. Overall study: T cells, B-cell-depleted T cells, or PBMCs supplied cDNA or gDNA.

This clone turned up a few times. Libraries were prepared by immunoSEQ multiplex PCR; TCRdb keeps only in-frame clonotypes and omits some of them. The sample comprises roughly 120,000 clones, under 80% of which are singletons, and 2% to 3% rests with the top ten. This CDR3 spans 14 amino acids. The germline V gene has CDR1 MDHEN and CDR2 SYDVKM. V lost 4 bases, J lost 4 bases, and 10 bases lay in between. Sequenced sample: peripheral blood. This clonotype was sampled from a man aged 45-60 years with acute or convalescent COVID-19. The chain couples TRBV28 to TRBJ1-4; TRBD1 might be the D (6 bases). The CDR3 protein is CASSSDSINEKLFF. The CDR3 nucleotides are TGTGCCAGCAGTTCGGACAGTATTAATGAAAAACTGTTTTTT. Full variable domain (remainder filled in from reference TRBV28 and TRBJ1-4): DVKVTQSSRYLVKRTGEKVFLECVQDMDHENMFWYRQDPGLGLRLIYFSYDVKMKEKGDIPEGYSVSREKKERFSLILESASTNQTSMYLCASSSDSINEKLFFGSGTQLSVL.